This T cell receptor (beta chain) was identified in a study of blood T cell repertoires in COVID-19. Study as a whole: From the United States, Italy and Spain came samples of acute and convalescent COVID-19. Sources were T cells, B-cell-depleted T cells, or PBMCs; the material itself was cDNA or gDNA.

This clone was counted between two and nine times. Measured with immunoSEQ multiplex PCR; TCRdb has only the in-frame clones, and not every one. The sample has some 160,000 clones, around 81% seen once; the top ten hold 10% to 15%. The CDR3 length is 13 residues. V was shortened by 6 bases and J by 1 base, with 7 bases between the two germline ends. V and J are TRBV12-3 or TRBV12-4 and TRBJ1-5; D gene unclear. This receptor was taken from a man between 65 and 85 years old who had recovered from COVID-19. The source material was peripheral blood. The DNA for the CDR3 is TGTGCCAGCAGCCCCAGGAGCAATCAGCCCCAGCATTTT. Translated: CASSPRSNQPQHF.